Presented here are 14 T cell receptor beta chains from one specimen sequenced in a study of cytomegalovirus exposure and HLA in healthy donors. Some clones are missing from TCRdb's copy, which holds only in-frame ones; the method was immunoSEQ multiplex PCR. The sample shows 250,000 to 400,000 clones, around 90% of them seen only once. The source material was PBMCs. The receptor set was obtained from a man between 25 and 39 years old in good health and CMV-seronegative.

The J gene is TRBJ1-6, the V gene TRBV10-1, with 7 bases fitting TRBD1. The CDR3 contains 13 residues. Per germline, CDR1 WNHNN and CDR2 SYGVQD (reference sequence). The trim removed 8 bases at V and 7 bases at J, leaving 5 bases unmatched. The DNA for the CDR3 is TGCGCCAGCCGGGACAGCAAAAATTCACCCCTCCACTTT. Translating it yields CASRDSKNSPLHF.

The chain uses TRBV6-6 and TRBJ2-7; D may be TRBD1 (6 bases). The V end was cut by 4 bases, the J end by 0 bases, with 10 bases between. From germline, CDR1 is MNHNY and CDR2 SVGAGI (reference sequence). CDR3 length: 14 amino acids. This chain's CDR3 is CASSSWTASYEQYF. The DNA for the CDR3 is TGTGCCAGCAGTTCTTGGACAGCCTCCTACGAGCAGTACTTC.

The rearrangement joins TRBV11-1 to TRBJ2-7; no firm D call. Germline V gives CDR1 SGHAT, CDR2 FQDESV (reference sequence). The CDR3 consists of 13 residues. The V end lost 2 bases, the J end lost 4 bases, and 9 bases lay between the germline ends. CDR3 residues: CASSLRARYEQYF. Here the CDR3 DNA reads TGTGCCAGCAGCTTACGCGCGAGGTACGAGCAGTACTTC.

The chain uses TRBV21-1 and TRBJ2-2; the table's TRBD2 call for D was not verified on the DNA. TRBV21-1 is shown as a pseudogene. The CDR3 sequence is 15 residues long. The CDR3 DNA is TGTGCCAGCAGACTCCGGGAGGGGTTAGGCGGGGAGCTGTTTTTT. Amino acid sequence: CASRLREGLGGELFF.

The gene calls are TRBV7-7 and TRBJ2-7; a possible D gene is TRBD2 (6 bases). Germline V gene sequence: CDR1 SSHAT, CDR2 FNYEAQ (reference sequence). Between the trimmed V and J ends, which lost 2 bases and 0 bases, there was a span of 23 bases. This CDR3 comprises 19 residues. The CDR3 is CASSLYSQLTGTPSYEQYF. The CDR3 DNA reads TGTGCCAGCAGCTTATATTCACAATTAACCGGGACTCCCTCCTACGAGCAGTACTTC.

The chain joins TRBV5-1 to TRBJ1-2; D is uncertain. Looked up from germline, CDR1 is SGHRS and CDR2 is YFSETQ. This CDR3 contains 13 residues. V shed 0 bases and J shed 6 bases, with 9 bases lying between them. DNA of the CDR3: TGCGCCAGCAGCTTGGCCAGGATTGATGGCTACACCTTC. Residues: CASSLARIDGYTF.

The rearrangement links TRBV5-1 to TRBJ1-4; D is perhaps TRBD1 (5 bases). The CDR3 spans 15 residues. Trimming removed 2 bases from V and 1 base from J, with 9 bases in between. Germline V gene data show CDR1 as SGHRS and CDR2 as YFSETQ. The CDR3 loop reads CASSFQGQTNEKLFF. The DNA for the CDR3 is TGCGCCAGCAGCTTTCAGGGTCAAACTAATGAAAAACTGTTTTTT.

This clone was detected a few times. The rearrangement links TRBV7-9 to TRBJ1-1; no reliable D call. Germline V lookup: CDR1 SEHNR, CDR2 FQNEAQ (reference sequence). The CDR3 is 13 residues long. Between the trimmed V and J ends, which lost 2 bases and 1 base, there was a span of 5 bases. CDR3 in amino acids: CASSLISNTEAFF. CDR3 nucleotide sequence: TGTGCCAGCAGCTTAATATCGAACACTGAAGCTTTCTTT.

V is TRBV5-1 and J is TRBJ1-2, with D possibly being TRBD1 (5 bases). The germline gives CDR1 SGHRS, CDR2 YFSETQ. CDR3 length: 14 residues. Trimming shortened V by 0 bases and J by 3 bases, and 9 bases separated the two germline ends. The CDR3 sequence: CASSLDGGDYGYTF. The CDR3, as DNA: TGCGCCAGCAGCTTGGACGGGGGGGACTATGGCTACACCTTC. Full variable domain (outside the CDR3, taken from reference TRBV5-1 and TRBJ1-2): KAGVTQTPRYLIKTRGQQVTLSCSPISGHRSVSWYQQTPGQGLQFLFEYFSETQRNKGNFPGRFSGRQFSNSRSEMNVSTLELGDSALYLCASSLDGGDYGYTFGSGTRLTVV.

The gene calls are TRBV4-2 and TRBJ2-7; 9 nucleotides match TRBD2. J was trimmed by 3 bases and V by 0 bases; bases with no gene match: 6. Germline CDR1 reads LGHNA; CDR2 reads YNFKEQ. This CDR3 spans 16 amino acids. CDR3: CASSQDRASGDYEQYF. CDR3 coding DNA: TGTGCCAGCAGCCAAGATAGGGCTAGCGGGGACTACGAGCAGTACTTC.

The rearrangement joins TRBV4-1 to TRBJ2-7, with unresolved D. The CDR3 is 15 residues long. Per the germline V gene, CDR1 is MGHRA and CDR2 is YSYEKL. V lost 0 bases to trimming and J lost 3 bases, with 12 bases between them. The chain's CDR3 is CASSQDLESIYEQYF. DNA of the CDR3: TGCGCCAGCAGCCAAGATCTCGAGTCGATCTACGAGCAGTACTTC.

The gene calls are TRBV27 and TRBJ2-2; 7 nucleotides align to TRBD2. V shed 1 base, J shed 1 base, and the junction held 3 bases outside the gene matches. The CDR3 spans 16 residues. Germline loops: CDR1 MNHEY, CDR2 SMNVEV (reference sequence). The CDR3 region is CASSLWASGNTGELFF. DNA of the CDR3: TGTGCCAGCAGTTTATGGGCTAGCGGGAACACCGGGGAGCTGTTTTTT.

The chain joins TRBV6-6 to TRBJ1-3; 8 bases agree with TRBD1. The CDR3 has 14 amino acids. After removal of 9 bases from V and 4 bases from J, the junction contained 8 bases not matched to a gene. Per the germline V gene, CDR1 is MNHNY and CDR2 is SVGAGI (reference sequence). The DNA for the CDR3 is TGTGCCAGTTTGGGGCAGGGGGCCGGAAACACCATATATTTT. Amino acids: CASLGQGAGNTIYF.

About this clone: Other DNA sequences within the sample encode an identical CDR3. The V and J genes are TRBV19 and TRBJ1-5; 9 nucleotides agree with TRBD1. Trimming at V came to 4 bases and at J to 7 bases, leaving 5 bases not matched to a gene. The CDR3 extends over 14 amino acids. Germline V CDR1 and CDR2: LNHDA, SQIVND (reference sequence). The CDR3 DNA is TGTGCCAGTAGTACCACAGGGGGCTTGCAGCCCCAGCATTTT. It codes for CASSTTGGLQPQHF.